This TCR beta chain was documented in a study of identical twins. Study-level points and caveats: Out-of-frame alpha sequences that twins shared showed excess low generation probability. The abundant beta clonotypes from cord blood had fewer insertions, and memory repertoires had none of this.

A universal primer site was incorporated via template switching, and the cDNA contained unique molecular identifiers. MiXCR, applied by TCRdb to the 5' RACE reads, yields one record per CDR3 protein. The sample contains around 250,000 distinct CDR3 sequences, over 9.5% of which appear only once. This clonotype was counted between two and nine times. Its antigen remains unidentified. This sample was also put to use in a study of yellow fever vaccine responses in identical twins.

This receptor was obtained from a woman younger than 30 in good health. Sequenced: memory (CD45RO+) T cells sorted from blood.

The CDR3 DNA follows: TGTGCCAGCAGTTACTCGGGAGGGGCCGTGGATCAGCCCCAGCATTTT. This sequence encodes CASSYSGGAVDQPQHF. This sequence joins TRBV6-2 or TRBV6-3 and TRBJ1-5; tentative D call: TRBD1 (5 bases). Trimming stripped 0 bases from V and 5 bases from J, with 14 bases between. The CDR3 is 16 residues long. In germline, CDR1 is MNHEY, CDR2 SVGEGT.